The rows below give T cell receptor beta chains drawn from one sample of a study of early T cells in non-severe SARS-CoV-2 infection. Via MiXCR, TCRdb re-called the 5' RACE reads, giving one row per CDR3 protein. The table has fewer than 100,000 distinct CDR3 sequences, 10% to 15% seen once. Specimen: whole blood. Source of these receptors: an adult who was a healthcare worker with PCR-confirmed SARS-CoV-2 infection or an uninfected control (not recorded which). Each CDR3 is given with its conserved first and last residue. D genes are given only for firm matches. The listing skips clone size in some rows; elsewhere it reads once, few, many or a size class.

d_call	clone_size	v_call	j_call	cdr3_aa	cdr3_nt
-	-	TRBV7-2	TRBJ2-2	CASSSHGGSNTGELFF	TGTGCCAGCAGCTCCCATGGCGGATCGAACACCGGGGAGCTGTTTTTT
TRBD2	few	TRBV9	TRBJ2-7	CASSTHSGTSDYEQYF	TGTGCCAGCAGCACGCATTCCGGGACTAGCGACTACGAGCAGTACTTC
-	-	TRBV3-1	TRBJ1-1	CASSQGRGGRGITEAFF	TGTGCCAGCAGCCAAGGGAGAGGCGGGAGGGGAATTACTGAAGCTTTCTTT
TRBD1	-	TRBV3-1	TRBJ1-6	CASSLYRGLGYNSPLHF	TGTGCCAGCAGCCTCTATAGGGGGCTTGGCTATAATTCACCCCTCCACTTT
TRBD2	few	TRBV4-2	TRBJ2-7	CASSQAGTSGMRAHEQYF	TGTGCCAGCAGCCAAGCCGGGACTAGCGGGATGAGGGCCCACGAGCAGTACTTC
TRBD1	few	TRBV7-3	TRBJ2-2	CASSPDRARDKNTGELFF	TGTGCCAGCAGCCCCGACAGGGCGAGGGATAAGAACACCGGGGAGCTGTTTTTT
TRBD1	few	TRBV18	TRBJ1-6	CASSPNRGDSPLHF	TGTGCCAGCTCACCGAACAGGGGTGACTCACCCCTCCACTTT
-	many	TRBV30	TRBJ2-1	CAWDRINEQFF	TGTGCCTGGGATAGGATCAATGAGCAGTTCTTC
TRBD1	few	TRBV11-2	TRBJ2-3	CASSLDRGRVDTQYF	TGTGCCAGCAGCTTGGACAGGGGGCGGGTAGATACGCAGTATTTT
-	few	TRBV29-1	TRBJ2-3	CSVEGGGLGPRFSDTQYF	TGCAGCGTTGAAGGCGGGGGCCTTGGACCGCGCTTTTCAGATACGCAGTATTTT
-	few	TRBV11-2	TRBJ2-7	CASSPGPAGFEQYF	TGTGCCAGCAGCCCCGGCCCGGCGGGCTTCGAGCAGTACTTC
TRBD2	few	TRBV2	TRBJ2-7	CVSSGLVYEQYF	TGTGTCAGCAGTGGACTAGTCTACGAGCAGTACTTC
TRBD2	-	TRBV2	TRBJ2-4	CASRQTSGGNIQYF	TGTGCCAGCAGGCAGACTAGCGGAGGGAACATTCAGTACTTC
-	-	TRBV20-1	TRBJ2-1	CSARDVHYSYNEQFF	TGCAGTGCTAGAGATGTTCATTACTCCTACAATGAGCAGTTCTTC
-	-	TRBV28	TRBJ1-4	CASSPRGGGYINEKLFF	TGTGCCAGCAGTCCAAGGGGAGGGGGATATATTAATGAAAAACTGTTTTTT
TRBD2	-	TRBV29-1	TRBJ2-3	CSGLAGIPTDTQYF	TGCAGCGGGTTAGCGGGAATACCCACAGATACGCAGTATTTT
-	many	TRBV10-3	TRBJ2-7	CAISEVTNEQYF	TGTGCCATCAGTGAGGTAACAAACGAGCAGTACTTC
TRBD1	few	TRBV27	TRBJ2-3	CASSSRTGTDTQYF	TGTGCCAGCAGTTCGAGGACAGGGACAGATACGCAGTATTTT
-	-	TRBV6-2/TRBV6-3	TRBJ1-1	CASSRWGGNTEAFF	TGTGCCAGCAGTCGCTGGGGGGGGAACACTGAAGCTTTCTTT
-	few	TRBV5-1	TRBJ2-3	CASSLDRGPPKDTQYF	TGCGCCAGCAGCTTGGATCGGGGACCCCCCAAGGATACGCAGTATTTT
-	-	TRBV28	TRBJ1-5	CASTSYGFPQHF	TGTGCCAGCACCTCCTACGGGTTCCCCCAGCATTTT
TRBD1	few	TRBV20-1	TRBJ1-1	CSAMRQGKTEAFF	TGCAGTGCTATGCGACAGGGGAAGACTGAAGCTTTCTTT
TRBD1	-	TRBV3-1	TRBJ1-1	CASSQGQQAFF	TGTGCCAGCAGCCAGGGACAGCAAGCTTTCTTT
-	few	TRBV25-1	TRBJ2-5	CASSELAGVVETQYF	TGTGCCAGCAGTGAATTGGCAGGGGTAGTCGAGACCCAGTACTTC
-	-	TRBV6-6	TRBJ2-1	CASGDLGRRLGRHEQFF	TGTGCCAGTGGGGATTTGGGGAGGCGCCTGGGTAGGCATGAGCAGTTCTTC
TRBD1	-	TRBV3-1	TRBJ1-2	CASSRDRGQGAYGYTF	TGTGCCAGCAGCCGGGACAGGGGGCAGGGGGCTTATGGCTACACCTTC
TRBD1	few	TRBV19	TRBJ1-2	CAARTGPGADYGYTF	TGTGCCGCTAGGACAGGGCCAGGTGCGGACTATGGCTACACCTTC